This T cell receptor (beta chain) was recorded in a study of blood T cell repertoires in COVID-19. Study context: Specimens from acute and convalescent COVID-19 originated in the United States, Italy and Spain. In each case, the material was cDNA or gDNA derived from T cells, B-cell-depleted T cells, or PBMCs.

CDR3 length: 17 residues. Looked up from germline, CDR1 is SGDLS and CDR2 is YYNGEE. The V end lost 3 bases, the J end lost 4 bases, and 21 bases lay between the germline ends. Source study methods: Amplification from reference gene primers served as the basis for estimated nucleated cell counts. TCRdb's copy holds only in-frame clones and misses some; the assay was immunoSEQ multiplex PCR. V and J calls and clone size follow that table, whereas D and trimming were derived from the DNA. The profile covers approximately 70,000 clones, with about four fifths appearing a single time and around 5.9% taken by the ten largest.

The material sequenced was peripheral blood. The TCR sequence derives from a woman aged 60-75 years with acute or convalescent COVID-19. This chain connects TRBV9 to TRBJ2-3; tentative D call: TRBD2 (7 bases). CDR3 nucleotides: TGTGCCAGCAGCGCCGAAGCCGACAGGCGGGGGTCAGATACGCAGTATTTT. As protein: CASSAEADRRGSDTQYF.